This record concerns one TCR beta chain sequence. Its antigen is as yet unknown. The data originate from a study of T cell responses to AZD1222 COVID-19 vaccine. Overall study findings and caveats: A mostly white British donor set with more females was recruited, and clonal diversity was possibly underestimated. Repertoires were obtained solely post-peak T cell response. Regions 160-218 and 743-854 held dominance among vaccine-associated CD4 TCRs, which spanned spike.

V lost 4 bases to trimming and J lost 2 bases; unmatched junction nucleotides: 2. Germline CDR1 SEHNR, CDR2 FQNEAQ (reference sequence). This CDR3 region has 15 residues. The repertoire was sequenced with immunoSEQ multiplex PCR; TCRdb's copy has only in-frame clones and lacks some. The sample lists roughly 160,000 clones; more than 90% were seen once. The sequenced sample was peripheral blood, obtained on day 0 of AZD1222 vaccination. This chain connects TRBV7-9 to TRBJ1-6; TRBD1 matches at 7 bases. The TCR originated in an adult in good health. DNA of the CDR3: TGTGCCAGCAGCTCCGGGACAGCCTATAATTCACCCCTCCACTTT. Protein product: CASSSGTAYNSPLHF.